A selection of T cell receptor beta chains follows, all from one sample in a study of shared clonotypes between healthy human individuals. Data came from immunoSEQ multiplex PCR; TCRdb stores just in-frame clones and leaves some out. Of 2 million or so clones listed, roughly 94% are singletons. Sequencing was done on a sample of naive CD4+ T cells sorted from blood. The source of these receptors is a man in his late teens or twenties in good health. CDR3s include the opening cysteine and the closing phenylalanine or tryptophan. Each record gives: clone size, V gene, D gene, J gene, CDR3 DNA, CDR3 protein. D genes are given only for firm matches. For some rows the clone size is stated as once, few or many, or as a class when expanded; others skip it.

NA	TRBV13	NA	TRBJ1-1	TGTGCCAGCAGCCCGCCCTGGGGGCCCGGGAACACTGAAGCTTTCTTT	CASSPPWGPGNTEAFF
NA	TRBV10-2	TRBD1	TRBJ1-2	TGCGCCAGCAGGGGACAGGGAGATGGCTACACCTTC	CASRGQGDGYTF
few	TRBV4-1	TRBD1	TRBJ1-5	TGCGCCAGCAGCCTCGAGACAGGGCTAGGCCAGCCCCAGCATTTT	CASSLETGLGQPQHF
NA	TRBV18	TRBD1	TRBJ1-4	TGTGCCAGCTCACCACGGACAGGAATGGGACTGGCTAATGAAAAACTGTTTTTT	CASSPRTGMGLANEKLFF
NA	TRBV28	NA	TRBJ2-1	TGTGCCAGCAGTTTTGGACATGAGCAGTTCTTC	CASSFGHEQFF
NA	TRBV4-1	TRBD2	TRBJ2-5	TGCGCCAGCAGCCCTAGCGGGAGGGAGACCCAGTACTTC	CASSPSGRETQYF
NA	TRBV7-9	NA	TRBJ1-6	TGTGCCAGCCCACTAGGGAACTCCTATAATTCACCCCTCCACTTT	CASPLGNSYNSPLHF
NA	TRBV7-9	TRBD1	TRBJ2-3	TGTGCCAGCAGCTGGGAAGACAGGGGGCTTGGGTCCACAGATACGCAGTATTTT	CASSWEDRGLGSTDTQYF
NA	TRBV7-3	NA	TRBJ2-2	TGTGCCAGCAGCTTAACTTTGGGGGGCTACACCGGGGAGCTGTTTTTT	CASSLTLGGYTGELFF
NA	TRBV29-1	TRBD1	TRBJ1-2	TGCAGCGTTGAAGAGGGGACAGGGTCCTATGGCTACACCTTC	CSVEEGTGSYGYTF
NA	TRBV6-5	TRBD2	TRBJ2-3	TGTGCCAGCAGCATGGGGAGGGCGGGGACAGATACGCAGTATTTT	CASSMGRAGTDTQYF
NA	TRBV19	NA	TRBJ1-5	TGTGCCAGTAGTATGACGGGACAACTTTATCAGCCCCAGCATTTT	CASSMTGQLYQPQHF
NA	TRBV7-8	TRBD1	TRBJ1-1	TGTGCCAGCAGCTCACAGGGGGGTGCTACTGAAGCTTTCTTT	CASSSQGGATEAFF